The present T cell receptor (beta chain) was sequenced within a study of human T cells and chemical hapten exposure. Study-level points and caveats: There were significantly more large CDR3 similarity clusters among expanded TCRs than among controls.

This sample's time point: pre-sensitization, week 0. Treatment denoted: therapeutic diphenylcyclopropenone sensitization with weekly scalp DPC. Alopecia patients deemed DPC-suitable, aged 18 to 70, excluding pregnancy. This clonotype was recorded a few times. Its antigen is still unknown. Germline-derived CDR1 and CDR2 are SEHNR and FQNEAQ (reference sequence). The V and J ends lost 6 bases and 4 bases respectively, with 11 bases between them. The CDR3 consists of 13 residues. From the RACE reads, TCRdb called clonotypes with MiXCR, one entry per CDR3 protein. The sample shows fewer than 350,000 distinct CDR3 sequences, around 7.3% of them seen only once.

This chain joins TRBV7-9 and TRBJ2-3; perhaps TRBD1 as D (6 bases). This sequence originates from a man in his late teens or twenties with alopecia areata. Some clones in this sample may be carry-over from other donors' samples. The sample was whole blood, taken in connection with sensitization to the hapten diphenylcyclopropenone (DPC). CDR3 sequence: CASRPTGPDTQYF. The CDR3 bases are TGTGCCAGCAGACCTACAGGGCCAGATACGCAGTATTTT.